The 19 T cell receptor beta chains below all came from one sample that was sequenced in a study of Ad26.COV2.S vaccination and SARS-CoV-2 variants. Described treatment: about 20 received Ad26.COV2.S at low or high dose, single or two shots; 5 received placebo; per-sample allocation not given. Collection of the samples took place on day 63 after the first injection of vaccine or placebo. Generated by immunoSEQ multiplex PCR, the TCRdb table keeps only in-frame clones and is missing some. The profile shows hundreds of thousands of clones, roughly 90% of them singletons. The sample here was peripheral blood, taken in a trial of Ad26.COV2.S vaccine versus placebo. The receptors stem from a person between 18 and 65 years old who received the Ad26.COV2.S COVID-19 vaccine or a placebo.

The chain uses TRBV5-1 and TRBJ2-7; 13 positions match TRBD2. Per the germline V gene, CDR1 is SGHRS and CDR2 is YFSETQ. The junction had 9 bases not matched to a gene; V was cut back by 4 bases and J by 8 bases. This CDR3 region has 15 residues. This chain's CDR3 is CASSLEGTSGTKQYF. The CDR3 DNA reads TGCGCCAGCAGCCTGGAAGGGACTAGCGGGACCAAGCAGTACTTC.

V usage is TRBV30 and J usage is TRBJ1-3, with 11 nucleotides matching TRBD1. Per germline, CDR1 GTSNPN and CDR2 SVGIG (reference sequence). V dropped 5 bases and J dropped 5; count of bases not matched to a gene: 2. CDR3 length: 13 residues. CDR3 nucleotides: TGTGCCTGGGGGACAGGGGGTCGAAACACCATATATTTT. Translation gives CAWGTGGRNTIYF.

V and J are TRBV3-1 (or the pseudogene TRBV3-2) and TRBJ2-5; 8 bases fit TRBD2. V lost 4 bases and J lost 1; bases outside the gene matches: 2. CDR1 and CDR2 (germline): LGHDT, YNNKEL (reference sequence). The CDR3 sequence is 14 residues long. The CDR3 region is CASSRGTSQETQYF. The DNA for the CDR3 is TGTGCCAGCAGCCGTGGGACTAGCCAAGAGACCCAGTACTTC.

Here the CDR3 reads CASSLWGETQYF. Here the CDR3 DNA reads TGTGCCAGCAGCTTGTGGGGAGAGACCCAGTACTTC. The chain carries TRBV5-4 and TRBJ2-5; D call uncertain. V was cut by 1 base and J by 4 bases, with 5 bases left in between. Germline-derived CDR1 and CDR2 are SGHNT and YYREEE (reference sequence). The CDR3 runs 12 residues.

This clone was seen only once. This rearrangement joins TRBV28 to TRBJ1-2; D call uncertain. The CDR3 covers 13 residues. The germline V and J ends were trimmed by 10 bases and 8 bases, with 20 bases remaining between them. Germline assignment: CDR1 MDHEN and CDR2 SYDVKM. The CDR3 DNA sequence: TGTGCCACCTTACCCCCCGGGGAGGGAGGCTACACCTTC. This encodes CATLPPGEGGYTF.

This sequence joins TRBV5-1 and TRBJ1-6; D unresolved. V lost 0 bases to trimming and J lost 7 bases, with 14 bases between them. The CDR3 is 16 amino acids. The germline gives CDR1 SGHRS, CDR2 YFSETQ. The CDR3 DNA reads TGCGCCAGCAGCTTGGCCCCGGCGGGAGGAAATTCACCCCTCCACTTT. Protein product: CASSLAPAGGNSPLHF.

The CDR3: CASSHVGTANNEQFF. DNA for the CDR3: TGCGCCAGCAGCCATGTTGGGACGGCCAACAATGAGCAGTTCTTC. The chain couples TRBV4-1 to TRBJ2-1, with D perhaps being TRBD1 or TRBD2 (5 bases each). The CDR3 length is 15 residues. The ends were cut back, 3 bases at V and 5 bases at J, with 14 bases in the middle. Germline values: CDR1 MGHRA, CDR2 YSYEKL.

CDR3 coding DNA: TGTGCCTGGAGTGGCTACGTCGGCGGAGGACGCGGAGAGACCCAGTACTTC. Its translation is CAWSGYVGGGRGETQYF. The gene calls are TRBV30 and TRBJ2-5; D may be TRBD2 (5 bases). CDR1 and CDR2 (germline): GTSNPN, SVGIG (reference sequence). Trimming removed 1 base at V and 4 bases at J, with 22 bases between. This CDR3 is built from 17 residues.

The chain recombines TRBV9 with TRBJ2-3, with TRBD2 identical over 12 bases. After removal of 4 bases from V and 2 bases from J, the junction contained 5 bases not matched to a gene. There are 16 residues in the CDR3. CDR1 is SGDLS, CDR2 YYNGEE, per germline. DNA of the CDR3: TGTGCCAGCAGCCCGCGGACTAGCGGGGCCACAGATACGCAGTATTTT. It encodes CASSPRTSGATDTQYF.

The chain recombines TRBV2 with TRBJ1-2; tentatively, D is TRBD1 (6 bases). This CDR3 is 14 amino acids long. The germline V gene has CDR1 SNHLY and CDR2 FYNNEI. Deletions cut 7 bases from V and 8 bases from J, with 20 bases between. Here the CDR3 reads CASKEDSVVQGYTF. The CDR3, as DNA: TGTGCCAGCAAGGAGGACAGCGTGGTGCAAGGCTACACCTTC.

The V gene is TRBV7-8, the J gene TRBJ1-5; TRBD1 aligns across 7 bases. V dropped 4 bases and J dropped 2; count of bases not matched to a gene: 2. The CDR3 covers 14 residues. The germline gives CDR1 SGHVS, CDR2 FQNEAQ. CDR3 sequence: CASSSTGGNQPQHF. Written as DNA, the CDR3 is TGTGCCAGCAGCTCCACAGGGGGCAATCAGCCCCAGCATTTT.

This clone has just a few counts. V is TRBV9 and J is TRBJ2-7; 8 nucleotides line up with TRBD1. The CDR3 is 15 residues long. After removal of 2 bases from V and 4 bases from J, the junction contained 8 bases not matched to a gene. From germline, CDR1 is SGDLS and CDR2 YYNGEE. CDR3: CASSVQGAPVYEQYF. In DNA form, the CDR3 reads TGTGCCAGCAGCGTCCAGGGGGCGCCGGTATACGAGCAGTACTTC.

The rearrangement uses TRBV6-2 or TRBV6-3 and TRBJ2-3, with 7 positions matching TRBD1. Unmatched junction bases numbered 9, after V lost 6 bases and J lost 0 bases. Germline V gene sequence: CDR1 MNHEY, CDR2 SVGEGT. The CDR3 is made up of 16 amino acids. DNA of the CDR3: TGTGCCAGCAGCCCTATGACAGGGTCTAGCACAGATACGCAGTATTTT. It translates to CASSPMTGSSTDTQYF.

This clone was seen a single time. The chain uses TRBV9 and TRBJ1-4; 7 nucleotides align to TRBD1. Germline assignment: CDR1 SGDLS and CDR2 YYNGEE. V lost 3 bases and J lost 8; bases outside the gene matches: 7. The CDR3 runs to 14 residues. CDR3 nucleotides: TGTGCCAGCAGCGCCGGGACAGAACTCGAAAAACTGTTTTTT. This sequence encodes CASSAGTELEKLFF.

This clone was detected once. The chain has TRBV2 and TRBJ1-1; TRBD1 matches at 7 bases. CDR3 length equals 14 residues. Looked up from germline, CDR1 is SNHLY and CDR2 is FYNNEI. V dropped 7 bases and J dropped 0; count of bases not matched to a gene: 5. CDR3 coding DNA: TGTGCCAGCACCAGACAGGGCATGAACACTGAAGCTTTCTTT. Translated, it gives CASTRQGMNTEAFF.

CDR3: CASSPPSKGSYEQYF. In nucleotides, the CDR3 is TGTGCCAGCTCACCGCCCTCTAAGGGCTCCTACGAGCAGTACTTC. This sequence joins TRBV18 and TRBJ2-7; D is unresolved. V dropped 3 bases and J dropped 0 bases, with 12 bases sitting between them. This CDR3 region has 15 residues. From germline, CDR1 is KGHSH and CDR2 LQKENI.

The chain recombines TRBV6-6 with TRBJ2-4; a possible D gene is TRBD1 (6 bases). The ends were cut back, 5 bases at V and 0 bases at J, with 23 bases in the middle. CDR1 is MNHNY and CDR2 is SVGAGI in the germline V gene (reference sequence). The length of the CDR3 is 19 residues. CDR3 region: CASSLSGTPHLLAKNIQYF. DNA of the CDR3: TGTGCCAGCAGTCTATCCGGGACACCACATCTCCTAGCCAAAAACATTCAGTACTTC.

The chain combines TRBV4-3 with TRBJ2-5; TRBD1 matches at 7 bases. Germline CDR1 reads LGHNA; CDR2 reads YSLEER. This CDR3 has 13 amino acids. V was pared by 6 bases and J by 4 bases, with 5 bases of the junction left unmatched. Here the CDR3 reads CASSRQGGETQYF. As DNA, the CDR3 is TGCGCCAGCAGTCGACAGGGCGGAGAGACCCAGTACTTC.

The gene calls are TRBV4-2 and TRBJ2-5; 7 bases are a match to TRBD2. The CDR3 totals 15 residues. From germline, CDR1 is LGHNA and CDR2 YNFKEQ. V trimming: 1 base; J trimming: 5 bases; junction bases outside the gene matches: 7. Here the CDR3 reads CASSQGSNSGETQYF. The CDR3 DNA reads TGTGCCAGCAGCCAAGGGTCGAATAGCGGGGAGACCCAGTACTTC.